A single sample gave rise to the 30 T cell receptor beta chains below, sequenced in a study of radiotherapy plus CTLA-4 blockade in lung cancer. Some clones are missing from TCRdb's copy, which holds only in-frame ones; the method was immunoSEQ multiplex PCR. The sample has around 40,000 clones; about 74% are singletons. The sequencing used peripheral blood, collected from a patient treated with radiotherapy plus ipilimumab. Receptors were obtained from a human donor with non-small cell lung cancer who had stable disease on radiotherapy plus ipilimumab.

The chain uses TRBV7-2 and TRBJ1-2, with D unclear. The ends were cut back, 7 bases at V and 2 bases at J, with 8 bases in the middle. The CDR3 totals 12 residues. The germline V gene has CDR1 SGHTA and CDR2 FQGNSA. The DNA of the CDR3 is TGTGCCAGCAACCCTAGCAACTATGGCTACACCTTC. Translating gives CASNPSNYGYTF.

This rearrangement joins TRBV5-1 to TRBJ1-2, with D maybe TRBD1 (5 bases). Germline CDR1 is SGHRS and CDR2 is YFSETQ. V lost 2 bases and J 4 bases, leaving 18 bases between the germline ends. This CDR3 has 16 residues. CDR3 coding DNA: TGCGCCAGCAGCTTTAGTGGAACCGACAGTGTCTATGGCTACACCTTC. It yields the protein CASSFSGTDSVYGYTF.

This clone was seen only once. The chain recombines TRBV2 with TRBJ1-1; 8 nucleotides line up with TRBD1. This CDR3 spans 12 amino acids. Unmatched junction bases numbered 5, after V lost 7 bases and J lost 7 bases. Germline CDR1 and CDR2: SNHLY and FYNNEI. The DNA for the CDR3 is TGTGCCAGCACCACGACAGGGGTTGAAGCTTTCTTT. Translation gives CASTTTGVEAFF.

This chain uses TRBV7-9 with TRBJ2-3, with a tentative D call TRBD2 (5 bases). There are 14 residues in the CDR3. Trimming shortened V by 2 bases and J by 8 bases, and 14 bases separated the two germline ends. CDR1 SEHNR and CDR2 FQNEAQ come from the germline V gene (reference sequence). DNA for the CDR3: TGTGCCAGCAGCTTAATTGCCCCCGAGGGTACGCAGTATTTT. This gives the protein CASSLIAPEGTQYF.

Here the CDR3 reads CAWSTDSTYEQYF. CDR3 DNA sequence: TGTGCCTGGAGTACGGACAGCACCTACGAGCAGTACTTC. This rearrangement joins TRBV30 to TRBJ2-7, with D possibly TRBD1 on 6 matching bases. The CDR3 has 13 residues. Germline CDR1 is GTSNPN and CDR2 is SVGIG (reference sequence). V lost 2 bases and J lost 2, with 10 bases in between.

The genes are TRBV29-1 and TRBJ2-7; 7 nucleotides line up with TRBD1. V gave up 4 bases and J gave up 2 bases; unmatched junction bases: 2. There are 12 residues in the CDR3. Germline CDR1 and CDR2: SQVTM and ANQGSEA. CDR3 in amino acids: CSVGRGPYEQYF. The CDR3 nucleotides read TGCAGCGTTGGTAGGGGGCCCTACGAGCAGTACTTC.

This rearrangement joins TRBV30 to TRBJ1-2; 9 nucleotides match TRBD1. The trim removed 2 bases at V and 9 bases at J, leaving 4 bases unmatched. CDR1 and CDR2 (germline): GTSNPN, SVGIG (reference sequence). The CDR3 length is 12 residues. This chain's CDR3 is CAWSIGQGRYTF. Written as DNA, the CDR3 is TGTGCCTGGAGTATAGGACAGGGGCGCTACACCTTC.

This chain uses TRBV2 with TRBJ2-6; possible D gene TRBD1, 5 bases. Looked up from germline, CDR1 is SNHLY and CDR2 is FYNNEI. This CDR3 region has 15 residues. V gave up 7 bases and J gave up 2 bases, with 12 bases separating them. The CDR3, as DNA: TGTGCCAGCATAGGGGATAGGGCTGGGGCCAACGTCCTGACTTTC. Translated: CASIGDRAGANVLTF.

This CDR3 reads CASRPTLAGVHNEQFF. CDR3 DNA sequence: TGCGCCAGCAGACCCACCCTAGCGGGAGTACACAATGAGCAGTTCTTC. The chain joins TRBV10-2 to TRBJ2-1; 10 nucleotides line up with TRBD2. Germline V CDR1 and CDR2: WSHSY, SAAADI. V was pared by 6 bases and J by 5 bases, with 10 bases of the junction left unmatched. The CDR3 length is 16 residues.

This sequence joins TRBV5-4 and TRBJ2-3; D possibly corresponds to TRBD2 (7 bases). The ends were cut back, 4 bases at V and 3 bases at J, with 18 bases in the middle. Germline CDR1 is SGHNT and CDR2 is YYREEE (reference sequence). The CDR3 has 16 residues. The CDR3 nucleotides are TGTGCCAGCAGCCAGAGGGGGGGTTCCCAAACAGATACGCAGTATTTT. Amino acids: CASSQRGGSQTDTQYF.

The rearrangement links TRBV18 to TRBJ1-2, with D perhaps matching TRBD1 (5 bases). From germline, CDR1 is KGHSH and CDR2 LQKENI. V was clipped by 2 bases and J by 0 bases, with 10 bases between them. CDR3 length: 15 amino acids. DNA for the CDR3: TGTGCCAGCTCACCATCGGGGGGGGCTAACTATGGCTACACCTTC. This gives the protein CASSPSGGANYGYTF.

With respect to this clone: This sample also contains other DNA sequences that code for the same CDR3. V and J are TRBV5-1 and TRBJ2-1, with D maybe TRBD2 (5 bases). CDR3 size: 13 residues. Per germline, CDR1 SGHRS and CDR2 YFSETQ. The V end was cut by 0 bases, the J end by 7 bases, with 8 bases between. CDR3 amino acids: CASSLGGENEQFF. In DNA, the CDR3 is TGCGCCAGCAGCTTGGGGGGAGAGAATGAGCAGTTCTTC.

The chain's CDR3 is CSARQGFEQYF. CDR3 sequence (DNA): TGCAGTGCTAGGCAGGGGTTCGAGCAGTACTTC. The chain couples TRBV20-1 to TRBJ2-7, with D tentatively TRBD1 (6 bases). Trimming took 3 bases from V and 6 from J, leaving 9 bases between them. This CDR3 contains 11 residues. Germline V lookup: CDR1 DFQATT, CDR2 SNEGSKA (reference sequence).

The chain recombines TRBV9 with TRBJ2-2; D remains ambiguous. In germline, CDR1 is SGDLS, CDR2 YYNGEE. This CDR3 has 15 amino acids. Trimming removed 1 base from V and 0 bases from J, with 7 bases in between. CDR3 in DNA: TGTGCCAGCAGCGTATTGTCAGCGAACACCGGGGAGCTGTTTTTT. It translates to CASSVLSANTGELFF.

This clone occurred a few times. The chain couples TRBV7-9 to TRBJ1-4; the D gene is possibly TRBD1 (6 bases). Trimming cost V 5 bases and J 8 bases, with 21 bases left between them. Germline V gene sequence: CDR1 SEHNR, CDR2 FQNEAQ (reference sequence). This CDR3 contains 16 residues. The CDR3 bases are TGTGCCAGCAGCGGGGGCGTCCAGGGAAAGTTGGAAAAACTGTTTTTT. Residues: CASSGGVQGKLEKLFF.

The chain has TRBV5-1 and TRBJ1-6; D remains ambiguous. V was clipped by 4 bases and J by 3 bases, with 8 bases between them. CDR3 size: 14 residues. Germline CDR1 is SGHRS and CDR2 is YFSETQ. As DNA, the CDR3 is TGCGCCAGCAGCGCCGGGAGCTATAATTCACCCCTCCACTTT. It translates to CASSAGSYNSPLHF.

This chain links TRBV30 with TRBJ1-2; 8 bases map to TRBD1. From germline, CDR1 is GTSNPN and CDR2 SVGIG (reference sequence). The V gene end was trimmed by 2 bases and the J gene end by 7 bases; junction bases not matched to a gene: 0. There are 11 residues in the CDR3. The CDR3 protein is CAWSQGAGYTF. The CDR3, as DNA: TGTGCCTGGAGTCAGGGGGCTGGCTACACCTTC.

In its sample, this clone was seen once. This chain connects TRBV5-1 to TRBJ2-3, with D perhaps TRBD2 (5 bases). The germline CDR1 and CDR2 sequences are SGHRS and YFSETQ. The CDR3 contains 11 residues. Trimming shortened V by 7 bases and J by 5 bases, and 8 bases separated the two germline ends. The CDR3 sequence: CASLGRDTQYF. The DNA for the CDR3 is TGCGCCAGCTTGGGGAGAGATACGCAGTATTTT.

The chain couples TRBV10-2 to TRBJ1-1; 7 bases agree with TRBD1. The V segment lost 4 bases and the J segment 4 bases; nucleotides outside the gene matches: 9. Germline lookup yields CDR1 WSHSY and CDR2 SAAADI. The CDR3 covers 15 residues. The chain's CDR3 is CASSGDRERRTEAFF. The CDR3 DNA reads TGCGCCAGCAGTGGTGACAGGGAAAGACGCACTGAAGCTTTCTTT.

The chain uses TRBV15 and TRBJ2-2, with 8 bases fitting TRBD1. V shed 3 bases, J shed 2 bases, and the junction held 20 bases outside the gene matches. The CDR3 length is 21 residues. Germline CDR1 reads LNHNV; CDR2 reads YYDKDF (reference sequence). The CDR3 sequence is CATSSWGWDRPFILNTGELFF. The CDR3, as DNA: TGTGCCACCAGCAGTTGGGGCTGGGACAGGCCCTTCATATTAAACACCGGGGAGCTGTTTTTT. Using reference TRBV15 and TRBJ2-2 for the parts outside the CDR3, the full variable domain is DAMVIQNPRYQVTQFGKPVTLSCSQTLNHNVMYWYQQKSSQAPKLLFHYYDKDFNNEADTPDNFQSRRPNTSFCFLDIRSPGLGDTAMYLCATSSWGWDRPFILNTGELFFGEGSRLTVL.

The chain carries TRBV5-4 and TRBJ1-2; 9 bases align to TRBD1. The J segment lost 7 bases and the V segment lost 4 bases, leaving 8 bases of the junction unmatched. Germline lookup yields CDR1 SGHNT and CDR2 YYREEE (reference sequence). The CDR3 covers 14 residues. The CDR3 protein is CASSTRDRVGGYTF. DNA of the CDR3: TGTGCCAGCAGCACCCGGGACAGGGTGGGTGGCTACACCTTC.

V and J are TRBV6-4 and TRBJ2-2, with D tentatively TRBD1 (6 bases). CDR1 is MRHNA and CDR2 is SNTAGT in the germline V gene. The CDR3 sequence is 13 residues long. V dropped 6 bases and J dropped 7 bases, with 12 bases sitting between them. The CDR3: CASREQGVGELFF. The CDR3 bases are TGTGCCAGCAGAGAACAGGGAGTCGGGGAGCTGTTTTTT.

The rearrangement joins TRBV29-1 to TRBJ2-7; 7 bases are a match to TRBD1. The CDR3 loop spans 15 amino acids. Germline V gives CDR1 SQVTM, CDR2 ANQGSEA. With V trimmed by 1 base and J by 1 base, 7 bases remained unmatched. The CDR3 here is CSVEAGGIQSYEQYF. The CDR3 DNA reads TGCAGCGTTGAAGCAGGGGGTATTCAATCCTACGAGCAGTACTTC.

The chain is built from TRBV30 and TRBJ1-2; unclear D gene. CDR1 is GTSNPN and CDR2 is SVGIG in the germline V gene (reference sequence). The CDR3 length is 15 residues. V lost 0 bases and J 2 bases, leaving 13 bases between the germline ends. The DNA for the CDR3 is TGTGCCTGGAGTGTACTATTTGGCGGAAACTATGGCTACACCTTC. Its translation: CAWSVLFGGNYGYTF.

This clone was found once. The rearrangement joins TRBV5-6 to TRBJ2-1, with 9 bases matching TRBD2. The V gene's germline CDR1 is SGHDT and CDR2 YYEEEE. V shed 4 bases, J shed 0 bases, and the junction held 8 bases outside the gene matches. This CDR3 is built from 17 residues. CDR3 amino acids: CASSIRTSDFSYNEQFF. In DNA, the CDR3 is TGTGCCAGCAGCATCCGGACTAGCGATTTCTCCTACAATGAGCAGTTCTTC.

This clone was found once. This chain links TRBV2 with TRBJ1-2, with TRBD1 identical over 7 bases. With V trimmed by 11 bases and J by 3 bases, 6 bases remained unmatched. CDR3 length equals 12 residues. CDR1 and CDR2 from the germline V gene are SNHLY and FYNNEI. The CDR3, as DNA: TGTGCCGAGGGGGCCGGATACTATGGCTACACCTTC. Translated, it gives CAEGAGYYGYTF.

The chain couples TRBV5-4 to TRBJ1-3, with D tentatively TRBD1 (6 bases). CDR3 size: 17 residues. Germline V lookup: CDR1 SGHNT, CDR2 YYREEE (reference sequence). V lost 4 bases to trimming and J lost 0 bases, with 17 bases between them. The CDR3 reads CASSAVGLGHSGNTIYF. The CDR3, as DNA: TGTGCCAGCAGCGCGGTCGGTCTGGGACACTCTGGAAACACCATATATTTT.

The CDR3 is CASSRQGGSYNEQFF. The CDR3 DNA sequence: TGTGCCAGCAGCCGACAGGGGGGCTCCTACAATGAGCAGTTCTTC. V and J are TRBV7-3 and TRBJ2-1, with 9 bases aligning to TRBD1. Germline values: CDR1 SGHTA, CDR2 FQGTGA. The CDR3 has 15 amino acids. V shed 5 bases, J shed 0 bases, and the junction held 2 bases outside the gene matches. Complete variable domain (other parts from reference TRBV7-3 and TRBJ2-1): GAGVSQTPSNKVTEKGKYVELRCDPISGHTALYWYRQSLGQGPEFLIYFQGTGAADDSGLPNDRFFAVRPEGSVSTLKIQRTERGDSAVYLCASSRQGGSYNEQFFGPGTRLTVL.

This clone has a handful of counts. The chain recombines TRBV19 with TRBJ1-5, with 8 bases that match TRBD1. V trimming: 6 bases; J trimming: 6 bases; junction bases outside the gene matches: 10. The CDR3 has 15 residues. The germline CDR1 and CDR2 sequences are LNHDA and SQIVND (reference sequence). CDR3 region: CASRTGQGNFQPQHF. The CDR3 DNA reads as TGTGCCAGTAGAACCGGACAGGGAAACTTTCAGCCCCAGCATTTT.

The CDR3 region has the DNA TGTGCCAGCAGGGTTCTCGAGCAGTACTTC. Residues: CASRVLEQYF. The genes are TRBV2 and TRBJ2-5; D is ambiguous. The last part of the DNA fits TRBJ2-7 better; the J call may be wrong. Per germline, CDR1 SNHLY and CDR2 FYNNEI. The CDR3 is 10 amino acids.